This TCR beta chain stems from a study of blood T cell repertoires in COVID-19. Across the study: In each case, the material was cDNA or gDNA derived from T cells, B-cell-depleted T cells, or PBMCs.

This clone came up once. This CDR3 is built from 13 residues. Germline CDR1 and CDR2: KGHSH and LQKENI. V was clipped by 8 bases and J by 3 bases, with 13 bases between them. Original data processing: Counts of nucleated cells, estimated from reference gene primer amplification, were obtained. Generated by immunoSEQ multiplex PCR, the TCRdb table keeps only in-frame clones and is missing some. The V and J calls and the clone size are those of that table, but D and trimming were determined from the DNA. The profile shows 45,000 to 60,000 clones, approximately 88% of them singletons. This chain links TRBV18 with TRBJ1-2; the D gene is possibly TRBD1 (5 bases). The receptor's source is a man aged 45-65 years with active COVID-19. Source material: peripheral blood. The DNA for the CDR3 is TGTGCCAGCCCGCGGGGGGGATACTATGGCTACACCTTC. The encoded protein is CASPRGGYYGYTF.